The source of this T cell receptor beta chain is a study of blood T cell repertoires in COVID-19. Study-level background: Samples taken during acute and convalescent COVID-19 were collected in the United States, Italy and Spain.

V gave up 6 bases and J gave up 0 bases, with 20 bases separating them. This CDR3 is 17 amino acids long. The germline V gene encodes CDR1 MNHEY and CDR2 SVGEGT. As originally analysed: Amplification of reference gene primers was used by the study to estimate nucleated cell counts. Generated by immunoSEQ multiplex PCR, the TCRdb table keeps only in-frame clones and is missing some. The V and J calls and clone size were taken over from that table, and D and trimming were inferred from the DNA. The profile covers around 180,000 clones, with roughly 85% appearing a single time and 5.2% taken by the ten largest.

This clonotype originated in a woman in her twenties or thirties with acute or convalescent COVID-19. The specimen was peripheral blood. The J gene is TRBJ1-1, the V gene TRBV6-2 or TRBV6-3, with D uncertain. CDR3 bases: TGTGCCAGCAGCTATTCGGAGGCATGGGTTTTGAACACTGAAGCTTTCTTT. It translates to CASSYSEAWVLNTEAFF.